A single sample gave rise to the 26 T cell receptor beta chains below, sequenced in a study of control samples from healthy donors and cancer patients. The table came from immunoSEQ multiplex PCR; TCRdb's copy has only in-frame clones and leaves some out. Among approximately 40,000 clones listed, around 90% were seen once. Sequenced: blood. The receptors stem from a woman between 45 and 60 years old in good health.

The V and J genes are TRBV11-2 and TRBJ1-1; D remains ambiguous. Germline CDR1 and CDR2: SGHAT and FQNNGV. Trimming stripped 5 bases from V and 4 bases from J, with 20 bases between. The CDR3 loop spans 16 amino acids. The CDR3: CASSQSLRSKGTEAFF. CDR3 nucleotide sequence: TGTGCCAGCAGCCAATCCCTGCGCAGTAAAGGCACTGAAGCTTTCTTT.

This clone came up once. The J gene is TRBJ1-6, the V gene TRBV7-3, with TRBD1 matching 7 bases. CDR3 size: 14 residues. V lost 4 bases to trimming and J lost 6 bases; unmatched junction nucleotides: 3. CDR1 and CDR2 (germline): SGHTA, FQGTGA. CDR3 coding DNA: TGTGCCAGCAGCTCAGGGACAGTTAATTCACCCCTCCACTTT. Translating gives CASSSGTVNSPLHF.

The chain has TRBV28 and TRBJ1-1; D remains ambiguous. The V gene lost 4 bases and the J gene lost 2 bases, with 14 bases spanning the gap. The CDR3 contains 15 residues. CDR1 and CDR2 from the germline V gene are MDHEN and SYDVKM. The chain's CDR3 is CASSSYSTGNTEAFF. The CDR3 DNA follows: TGTGCCAGCAGTTCCTACTCGACGGGAAACACTGAAGCTTTCTTT.

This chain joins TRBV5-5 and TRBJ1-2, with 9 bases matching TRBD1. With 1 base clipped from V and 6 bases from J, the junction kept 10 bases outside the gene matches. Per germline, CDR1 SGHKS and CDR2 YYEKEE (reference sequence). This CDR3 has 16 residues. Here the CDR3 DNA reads TGTGCCAGCAGCTTGTTTAGTAGGGACAGGGTACATGGCTACACCTTC. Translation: CASSLFSRDRVHGYTF.

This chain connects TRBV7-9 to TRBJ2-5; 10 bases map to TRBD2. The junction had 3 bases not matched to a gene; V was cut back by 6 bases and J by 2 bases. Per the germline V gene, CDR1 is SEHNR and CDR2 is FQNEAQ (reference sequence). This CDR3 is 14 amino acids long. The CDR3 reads CASRKLAGQETQYF. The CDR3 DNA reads TGTGCCAGCAGAAAACTAGCGGGGCAAGAGACCCAGTACTTC. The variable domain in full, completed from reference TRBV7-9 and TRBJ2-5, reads DTGVSQNPRHKITKRGQNVTFRCDPISEHNRLYWYRQTLGQGPEFLTYFQNEAQLEKSRLLSDRFSAERPKGSFSTLEIQRTEQGDSAMYLCASRKLAGQETQYFGPGTRLLVL.

The CDR3 DNA sequence: TGTGCCAGCAGCTTAGACAATTTCGGCAATCAGCCCCAGCATTTT. Translation: CASSLDNFGNQPQHF. V and J are TRBV7-2 and TRBJ1-5; the D is unclear. From germline, CDR1 is SGHTA and CDR2 FQGNSA. The CDR3 runs to 15 residues. Trimming took 1 base from V and 2 from J, leaving 9 bases between them.

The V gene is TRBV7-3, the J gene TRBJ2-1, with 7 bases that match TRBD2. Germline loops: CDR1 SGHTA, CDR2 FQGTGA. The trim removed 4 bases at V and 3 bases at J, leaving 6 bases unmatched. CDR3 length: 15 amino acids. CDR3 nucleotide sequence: TGTGCCAGCAGCTCGACGGGGGGATTCTACAATGAGCAGTTCTTC. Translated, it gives CASSSTGGFYNEQFF.

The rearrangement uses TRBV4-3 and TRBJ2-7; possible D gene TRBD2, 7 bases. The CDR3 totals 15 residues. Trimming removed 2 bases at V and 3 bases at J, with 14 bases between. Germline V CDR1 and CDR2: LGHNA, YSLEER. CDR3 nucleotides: TGCGCCAGCAGCCAACTCTTGAGGGGGGGCTACGAGCAGTACTTC. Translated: CASSQLLRGGYEQYF.

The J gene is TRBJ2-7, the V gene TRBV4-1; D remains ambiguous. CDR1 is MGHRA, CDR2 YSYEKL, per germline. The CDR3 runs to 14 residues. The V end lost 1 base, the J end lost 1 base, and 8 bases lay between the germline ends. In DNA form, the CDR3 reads TGCGCCAGCAGCCAAGGAGACCAATCCTACGAGCAGTACTTC. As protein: CASSQGDQSYEQYF.

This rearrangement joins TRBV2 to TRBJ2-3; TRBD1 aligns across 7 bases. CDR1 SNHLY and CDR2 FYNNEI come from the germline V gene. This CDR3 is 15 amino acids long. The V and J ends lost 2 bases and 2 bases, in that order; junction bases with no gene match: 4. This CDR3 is CASSERGQSTDTQYF. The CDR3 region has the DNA TGTGCCAGCAGTGAAAGGGGACAGTCCACAGATACGCAGTATTTT.

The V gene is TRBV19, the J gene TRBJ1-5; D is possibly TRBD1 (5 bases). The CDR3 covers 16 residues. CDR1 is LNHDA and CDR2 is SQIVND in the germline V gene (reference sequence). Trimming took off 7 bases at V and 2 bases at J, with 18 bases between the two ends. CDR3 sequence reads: CASTKQPTTGNQPQHF. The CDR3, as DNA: TGTGCCAGTACCAAACAGCCGACGACAGGCAATCAGCCCCAGCATTTT.

The CDR3 DNA follows: TGTGCCAGCAGCGTAACCGCGGTGGCGGCTGAAGCTTTCTTT. Translating it yields CASSVTAVAAEAFF. The chain carries TRBV9 and TRBJ1-1; no reliable D call. This CDR3 has 14 residues. The V gene's germline CDR1 is SGDLS and CDR2 YYNGEE. V was clipped by 1 base and J by 6 bases, with 13 bases between them.

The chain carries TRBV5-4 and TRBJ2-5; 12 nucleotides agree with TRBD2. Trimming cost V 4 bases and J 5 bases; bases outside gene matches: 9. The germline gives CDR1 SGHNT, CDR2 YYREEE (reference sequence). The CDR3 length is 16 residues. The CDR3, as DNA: TGTGCCAGCAGCCTAGGACTAGCGGGGAGAGGGGAGACCCAGTACTTC. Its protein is CASSLGLAGRGETQYF.

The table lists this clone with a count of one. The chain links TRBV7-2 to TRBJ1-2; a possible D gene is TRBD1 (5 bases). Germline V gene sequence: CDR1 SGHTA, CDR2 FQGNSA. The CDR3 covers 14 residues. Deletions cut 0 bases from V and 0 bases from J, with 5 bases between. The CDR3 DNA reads TGTGCCAGCAGCTTAGCCAGGGCTAACTATGGCTACACCTTC. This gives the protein CASSLARANYGYTF. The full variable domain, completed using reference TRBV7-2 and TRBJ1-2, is GAGVSQSPSNKVTEKGKDVELRCDPISGHTALYWYRQSLGQGLEFLIYFQGNSAPDKSGLPSDRFSAERTGGSVSTLTIQRTQQEDSAVYLCASSLARANYGYTFGSGTRLTVV.

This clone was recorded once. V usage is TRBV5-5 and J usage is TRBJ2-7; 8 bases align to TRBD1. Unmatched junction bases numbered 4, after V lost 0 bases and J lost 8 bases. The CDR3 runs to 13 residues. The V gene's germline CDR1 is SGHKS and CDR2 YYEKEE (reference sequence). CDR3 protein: CASSLGGQGKQYF. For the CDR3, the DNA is TGTGCCAGCAGCTTGGGAGGACAGGGAAAGCAGTACTTC.

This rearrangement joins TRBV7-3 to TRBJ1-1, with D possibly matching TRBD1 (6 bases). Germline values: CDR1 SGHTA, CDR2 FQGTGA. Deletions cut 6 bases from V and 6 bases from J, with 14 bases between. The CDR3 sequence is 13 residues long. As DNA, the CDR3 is TGTGCCAGCAGTCCTTACAGGGAGGCTGAAGCTTTCTTT. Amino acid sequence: CASSPYREAEAFF.

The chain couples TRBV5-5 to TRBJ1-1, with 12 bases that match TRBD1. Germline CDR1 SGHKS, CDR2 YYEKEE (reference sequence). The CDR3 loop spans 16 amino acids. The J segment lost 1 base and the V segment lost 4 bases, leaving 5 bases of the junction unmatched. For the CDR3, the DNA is TGTGCCAGCAGCCCGGGACAGGGGGCCGGGAACACTGAAGCTTTCTTT. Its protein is CASSPGQGAGNTEAFF.

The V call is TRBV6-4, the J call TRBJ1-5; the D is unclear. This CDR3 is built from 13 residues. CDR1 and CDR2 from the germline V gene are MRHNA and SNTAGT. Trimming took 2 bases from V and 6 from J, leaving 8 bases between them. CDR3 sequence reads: CASSDRAGQPQHF. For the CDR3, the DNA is TGTGCCAGCAGTGACAGGGCGGGTCAGCCCCAGCATTTT.

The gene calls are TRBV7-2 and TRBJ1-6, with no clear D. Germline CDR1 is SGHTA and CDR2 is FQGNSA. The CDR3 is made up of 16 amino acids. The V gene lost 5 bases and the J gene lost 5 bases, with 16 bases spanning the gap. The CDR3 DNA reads TGTGCCAGCAGCCCCCAAGGGTCGGGTAATAATTCACCCCTCCACTTT. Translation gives CASSPQGSGNNSPLHF.

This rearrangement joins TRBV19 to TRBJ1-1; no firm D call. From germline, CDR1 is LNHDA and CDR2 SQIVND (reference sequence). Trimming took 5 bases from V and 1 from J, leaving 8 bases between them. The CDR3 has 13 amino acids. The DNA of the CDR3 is TGTGCCAGTAGTGCGACGGGGAACACTGAAGCTTTCTTT. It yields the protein CASSATGNTEAFF.

The CDR3, as DNA: TGTGCCAGCAGCAGCCCTGACGGTTGGTCTAATGAAAAACTGTTTTTT. Translating gives CASSSPDGWSNEKLFF. The V gene is TRBV28, the J gene TRBJ1-4; D gene ambiguous. Trimming cost V 6 bases and J 3 bases, with 17 bases left between them. Per germline, CDR1 MDHEN and CDR2 SYDVKM. The CDR3 is 16 amino acids.

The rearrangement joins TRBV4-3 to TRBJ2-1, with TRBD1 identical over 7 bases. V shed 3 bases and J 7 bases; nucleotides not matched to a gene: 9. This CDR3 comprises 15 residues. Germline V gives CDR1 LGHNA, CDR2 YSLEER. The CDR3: CASSHRQGISNEQFF. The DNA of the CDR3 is TGCGCCAGCAGCCACAGACAGGGTATCTCGAATGAGCAGTTCTTC.

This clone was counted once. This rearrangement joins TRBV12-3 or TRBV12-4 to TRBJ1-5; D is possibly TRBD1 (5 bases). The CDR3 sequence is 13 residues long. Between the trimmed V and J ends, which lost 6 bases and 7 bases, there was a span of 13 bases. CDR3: CASRWGVDQPQHF. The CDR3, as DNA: TGTGCCAGCAGGTGGGGGGTAGACCAGCCCCAGCATTTT.

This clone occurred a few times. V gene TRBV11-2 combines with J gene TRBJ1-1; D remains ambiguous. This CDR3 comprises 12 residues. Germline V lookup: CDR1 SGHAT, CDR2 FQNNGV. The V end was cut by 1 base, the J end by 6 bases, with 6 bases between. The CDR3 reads CASSLGRAEAFF. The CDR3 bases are TGTGCCAGCAGCTTAGGGAGGGCTGAAGCTTTCTTT.

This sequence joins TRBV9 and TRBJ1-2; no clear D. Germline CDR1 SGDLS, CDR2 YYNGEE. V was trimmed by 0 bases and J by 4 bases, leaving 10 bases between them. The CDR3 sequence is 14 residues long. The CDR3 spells CASSVAPEGYGYTF. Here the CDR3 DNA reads TGTGCCAGCAGCGTAGCTCCTGAGGGCTATGGCTACACCTTC.

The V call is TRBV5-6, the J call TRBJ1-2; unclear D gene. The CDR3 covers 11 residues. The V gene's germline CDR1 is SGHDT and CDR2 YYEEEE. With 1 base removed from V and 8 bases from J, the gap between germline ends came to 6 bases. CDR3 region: CASSLMSGYTF. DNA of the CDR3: TGTGCCAGCAGCTTGATGTCGGGCTACACCTTC.